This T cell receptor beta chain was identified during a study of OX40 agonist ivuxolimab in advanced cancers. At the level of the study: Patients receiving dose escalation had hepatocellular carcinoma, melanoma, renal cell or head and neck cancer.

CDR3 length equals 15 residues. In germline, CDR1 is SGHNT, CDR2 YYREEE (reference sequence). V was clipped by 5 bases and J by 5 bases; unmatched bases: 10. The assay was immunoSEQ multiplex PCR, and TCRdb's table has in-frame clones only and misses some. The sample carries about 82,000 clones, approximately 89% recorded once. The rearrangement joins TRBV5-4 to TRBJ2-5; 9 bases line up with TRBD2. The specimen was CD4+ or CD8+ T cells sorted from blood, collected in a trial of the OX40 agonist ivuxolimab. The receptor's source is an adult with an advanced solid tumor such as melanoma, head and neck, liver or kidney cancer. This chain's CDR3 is CASRTLAGSGETQYF. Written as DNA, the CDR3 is TGTGCCAGCAGAACCCTAGCGGGGAGTGGCGAGACCCAGTACTTC.